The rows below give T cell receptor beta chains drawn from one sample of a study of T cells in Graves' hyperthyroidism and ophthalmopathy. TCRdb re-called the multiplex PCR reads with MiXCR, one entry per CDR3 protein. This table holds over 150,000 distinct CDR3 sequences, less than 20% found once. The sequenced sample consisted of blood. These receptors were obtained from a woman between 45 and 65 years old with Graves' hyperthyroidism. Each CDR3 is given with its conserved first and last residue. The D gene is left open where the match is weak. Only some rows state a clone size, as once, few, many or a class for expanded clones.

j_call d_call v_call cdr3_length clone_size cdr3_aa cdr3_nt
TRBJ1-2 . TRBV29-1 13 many CSADAGANYGYTF TGCAGCGCCGATGCCGGGGCTAACTATGGCTACACCTTC
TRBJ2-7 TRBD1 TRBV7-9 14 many CASSPGQVVYEQYF TGTGCCAGCAGCCCGGGACAGGTTGTCTACGAGCAGTACTTC
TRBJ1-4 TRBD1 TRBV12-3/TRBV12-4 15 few CASSSGQGAVGKLFF TGTGCCAGCAGTTCCGGACAGGGGGCCGTTGGAAAACTGTTTTTT
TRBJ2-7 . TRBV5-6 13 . CASSKTGTHEQYF TGTGCCAGCAGCAAAACAGGGACCCACGAGCAGTACTTC
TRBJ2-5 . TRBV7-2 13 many CASSRRALETQYF TGTGCCAGCAGCCGGAGGGCCCTGGAGACCCAGTACTTC
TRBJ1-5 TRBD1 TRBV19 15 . CASSITRQGPQPQHF TGTGCCAGTAGTATAACCAGACAGGGCCCTCAGCCCCAGCATTTT
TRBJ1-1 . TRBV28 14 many CASSRRVWNTEAFF TGTGCCAGCAGTAGGCGGGTCTGGAACACTGAAGCTTTCTTT
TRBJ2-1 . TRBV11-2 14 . CASSFQGLLNEQFF TGTGCCAGCAGCTTCCAAGGCCTCCTTAATGAGCAGTTCTTC
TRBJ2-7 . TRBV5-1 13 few CASSPSTWDEQYF TGCGCCAGCAGCCCGTCAACTTGGGACGAGCAGTACTTC
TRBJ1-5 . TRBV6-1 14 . CASSEWGSGQPQHF TGTGCCAGCAGTGAATGGGGGTCGGGTCAGCCCCAGCATTTT
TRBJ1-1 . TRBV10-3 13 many CAISGQANTEAFF TGTGCCATCAGTGGTCAGGCTAACACTGAAGCTTTCTTT
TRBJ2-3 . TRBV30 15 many CAWSPPEDFTDTQYF TGTGCCTGGAGTCCCCCGGAGGACTTCACAGATACGCAGTATTTT
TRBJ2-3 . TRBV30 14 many CAWRIGGERDTQYF TGTGCCTGGAGGATTGGGGGAGAGAGGGATACGCAGTATTTT
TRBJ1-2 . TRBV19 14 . CASSMLGQAYGYTF TGTGCCAGTAGTATGTTGGGACAAGCCTATGGCTACACCTTC
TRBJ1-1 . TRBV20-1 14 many CSARDLAVNTEAFF TGCAGTGCTAGAGATTTGGCAGTCAACACTGAAGCTTTCTTT
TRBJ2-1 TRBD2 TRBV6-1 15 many CASSPTSGDNNEQFF TGTGCCAGCAGTCCGACTAGCGGGGATAACAATGAGCAGTTCTTC
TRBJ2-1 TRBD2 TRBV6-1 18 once CASSEMTSGRSPYNEQFF TGTGCCAGCAGTGAAATGACTAGCGGGAGGAGTCCCTACAATGAGCAGTTCTTC
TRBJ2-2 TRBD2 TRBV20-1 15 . CSAQWVAGVTGELFF TGCAGTGCCCAATGGGTAGCGGGAGTCACCGGGGAGCTGTTTTTT
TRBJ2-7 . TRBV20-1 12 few CSASLGDYEQYF TGCAGTGCTAGCCTAGGAGATTACGAGCAGTACTTC
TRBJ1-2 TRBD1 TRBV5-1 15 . CASSIRQGQGYGYTF TGCGCCAGCAGCATCCGACAGGGCCAAGGCTATGGCTACACCTTC
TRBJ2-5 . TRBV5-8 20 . CASSPTYAPLIKTNQETQYF TGTGCCAGCAGCCCGACATACGCCCCACTGATAAAGACCAACCAAGAGACCCAGTACTTC
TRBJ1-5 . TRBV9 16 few CASSPSLSVGGQPQHF TGTGCCAGCAGCCCCAGTCTAAGTGTGGGAGGTCAGCCCCAGCATTTT
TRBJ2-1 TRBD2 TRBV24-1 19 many CATSEGQGTSGRAENEQFF TGTGCCACCAGTGAGGGGCAAGGGACTAGCGGGAGGGCCGAAAATGAGCAGTTCTTC
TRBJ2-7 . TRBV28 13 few CASRSLSPYEQYF TGTGCCAGCAGGTCACTCTCCCCCTACGAGCAGTACTTC
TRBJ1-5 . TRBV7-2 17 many CASSPRGAGASNQPQHF TGTGCCAGCAGCCCGCGGGGGGCAGGGGCCAGCAATCAGCCCCAGCATTTT
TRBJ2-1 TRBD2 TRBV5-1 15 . CASSLEAGGPDEQFF TGCGCCAGCAGCTTGGAAGCGGGAGGGCCCGATGAGCAGTTCTTC
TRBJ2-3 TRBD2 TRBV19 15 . CATRIPAGAGDTQYF TGTGCCACCCGAATTCCGGCGGGAGCGGGAGATACGCAGTATTTT
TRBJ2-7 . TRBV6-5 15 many CASSYSVAGAYEQYF TGTGCCAGCAGTTACTCCGTGGCAGGGGCCTACGAGCAGTACTTC
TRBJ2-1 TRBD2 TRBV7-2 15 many CASSLALAGTNEQFF TGTGCCAGCAGCTTAGCGCTAGCGGGAACCAATGAGCAGTTCTTC
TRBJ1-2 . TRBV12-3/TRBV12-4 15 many CASSFIPEENYGYTF TGTGCCAGCAGTTTTATCCCCGAAGAGAACTATGGCTACACCTTC
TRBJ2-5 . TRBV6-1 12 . CASAGTSETQYF TGTGCCAGCGCCGGGACATCGGAGACCCAGTACTTC
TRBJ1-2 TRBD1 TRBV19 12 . CASRSGGSGYTF TGTGCCAGTCGCTCAGGGGGGTCTGGCTACACCTTC
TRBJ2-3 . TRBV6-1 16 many CASSEASRLPTDTQYF TGTGCCAGCAGTGAAGCCTCACGTTTACCCACAGATACGCAGTATTTT
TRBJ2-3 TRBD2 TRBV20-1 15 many CSALLSGGGRDTQYF TGCAGTGCGCTCCTAAGCGGGGGAGGTAGGGATACGCAGTATTTT
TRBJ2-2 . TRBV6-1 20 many CASKTYRSRPRQENTGELFF TGTGCCAGTAAAACCTACCGTTCTCGACCAAGACAGGAGAACACCGGGGAGCTGTTTTTT
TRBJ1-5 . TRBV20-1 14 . CSARVLGSNQPQHF TGCAGTGCTAGAGTTCTGGGGAGCAATCAGCCCCAGCATTTT
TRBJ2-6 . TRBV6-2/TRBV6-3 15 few CASRFEGAGANVLTF TGTGCCAGCAGGTTCGAGGGAGCTGGGGCCAACGTCCTGACTTTC
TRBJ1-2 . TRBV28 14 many CASSTTDRSYGYTF TGTGCCAGCAGTACGACAGACAGGTCTTATGGCTACACCTTC
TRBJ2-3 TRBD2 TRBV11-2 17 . CASSLVTSGSLTDTQYF TGTGCCAGCAGCTTAGTTACTAGCGGGAGTCTGACAGATACGCAGTATTTT
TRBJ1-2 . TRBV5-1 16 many CASSLSPLEVNYGYTF TGCGCCAGCAGCTTGTCCCCTCTAGAGGTTAACTATGGCTACACCTTC
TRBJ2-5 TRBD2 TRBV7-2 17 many CASSLRTGTSGLETQYF TGTGCCAGCAGCTTAAGGACCGGGACTAGCGGGTTAGAGACCCAGTACTTC
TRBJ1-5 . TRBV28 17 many CASSLLSTVTSNQPQHF TGTGCCAGCAGTTTATTATCGACAGTGACAAGCAATCAGCCCCAGCATTTT
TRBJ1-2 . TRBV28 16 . CASSSFRGPKDYGYTF TGTGCCAGCAGTTCATTTCGAGGGCCGAAGGACTATGGCTACACCTTC
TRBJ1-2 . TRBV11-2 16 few CASSLDGGSSNYGYTF TGTGCCAGCAGCTTAGATGGTGGATCCTCTAACTATGGCTACACCTTC
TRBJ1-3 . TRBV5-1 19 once CASSLEDEGLSYSGNTIYF TGCGCCAGCAGCTTGGAAGACGAAGGCCTCTCCTACAGCGGAAACACCATATATTTT
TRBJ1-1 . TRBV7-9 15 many CASSLRDGRNTEAFF TGTGCCAGCAGCTTACGGGACGGTCGGAACACTGAAGCTTTCTTT
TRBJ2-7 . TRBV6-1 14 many CASKDSQYPYEQYF TGTGCCAGCAAGGACTCCCAATACCCCTACGAGCAGTACTTC
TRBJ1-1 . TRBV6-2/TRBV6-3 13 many CASSYRMDTEAFF TGTGCCAGCAGTTACAGGATGGACACTGAAGCTTTCTTT
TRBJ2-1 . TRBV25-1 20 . CASSEMGPWRDPSSYNEQFF TGTGCCAGCAGTGAGATGGGGCCCTGGCGGGACCCGAGCTCCTACAATGAGCAGTTCTTC
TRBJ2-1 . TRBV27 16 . CASSLEREPSYNEQFF TGTGCCAGCAGTTTGGAAAGGGAGCCCTCCTACAATGAGCAGTTCTTC